The clone carrying this TCR beta chain has only one observation. In germline, CDR1 is SGHRS, CDR2 YFSETQ. This CDR3 is built from 13 residues. The junction had 1 base not matched to a gene; V was cut back by 2 bases and J by 3 bases. The data were produced by immunoSEQ multiplex PCR, yet TCRdb's version contains in-frame clones alone and is incomplete. The data show more than 150,000 clones, 85% to 95% seen once. This entry belongs to a study of T cell responses to AZD1222 COVID-19 vaccine. The chain links TRBV5-1 to TRBJ2-5; 7 positions match TRBD1. The sequence came from an adult who received the AZD1222 COVID-19 vaccine. This sample comprised peripheral blood, obtained 28 days after the second AZD1222 dose. CDR3 amino acids: CASSFQGEETQYF. CDR3 nucleotides: TGCGCCAGCAGCTTTCAGGGGGAAGAGACCCAGTACTTC.